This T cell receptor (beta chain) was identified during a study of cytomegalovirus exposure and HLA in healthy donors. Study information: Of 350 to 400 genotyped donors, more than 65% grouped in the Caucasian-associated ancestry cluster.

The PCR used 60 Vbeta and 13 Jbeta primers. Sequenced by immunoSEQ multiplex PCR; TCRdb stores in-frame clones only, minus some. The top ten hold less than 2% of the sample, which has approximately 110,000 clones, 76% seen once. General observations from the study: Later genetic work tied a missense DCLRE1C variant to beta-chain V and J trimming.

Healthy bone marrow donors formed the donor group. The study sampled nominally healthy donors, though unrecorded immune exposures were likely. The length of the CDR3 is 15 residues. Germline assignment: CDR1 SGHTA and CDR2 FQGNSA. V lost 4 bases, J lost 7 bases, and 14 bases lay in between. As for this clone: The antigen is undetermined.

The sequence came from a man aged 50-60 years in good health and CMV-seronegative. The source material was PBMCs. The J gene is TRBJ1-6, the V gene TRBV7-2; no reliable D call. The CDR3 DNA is TGTGCCAGCAGCTCTATGACGCCGACAAATTCACCCCTCCACTTT. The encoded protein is CASSSMTPTNSPLHF.